Listed here are 7 T cell receptor beta chains from one sample, sequenced in a study of shared T cell receptors in the human thymus (dated by TCRdb to the early 2020s). The library was built by means of the immunoSEQ multiplex PCR assay. The table was pulled from immuneACCESS by TCRdb, which kept in-frame rearrangements only. Such tables lose some clones; where checked, under half of the loss comes from unresolved V genes, and the rest has no known cause. In this sample the table shows about 660,000 clones, 80% to 90% of which occur a single time. Roughly 0.0087% of the sample is held by the ten biggest clonotypes. These same records also appear under a second study, on human thymus T cells.

The source material was thymocytes. The receptors shown here come from a boy under three years old with a congenital heart defect. Donor details come from another sample of the same person, matched by shared clones.

V gene TRBV30 combines with J gene TRBJ2-1; D may be TRBD1 (6 bases). Germline V gene sequence: CDR1 GTSNPN, CDR2 SVGIG (reference sequence). The CDR3 totals 14 residues. Trimming took off 3 bases at V and 8 bases at J, with 17 bases between the two ends. The CDR3 DNA reads TGTGCCTGGAGATGGCAGGGGTCATACGATGAGCAGTTCTTC. As protein: CAWRWQGSYDEQFF.

DNA of the CDR3: TGTGCCAGCAGCTTCCACAGGGGGCTGAGTGATGAGCAGTTCTTC. Its translation is CASSFHRGLSDEQFF. The genes are TRBV5-6 and TRBJ2-1, with TRBD1 matching 9 bases. The germline V gene has CDR1 SGHDT and CDR2 YYEEEE. The CDR3 length is 15 residues. Germline trimming cut 2 bases from V and 8 bases from J; bases unmatched to any gene: 8.

J is TRBJ1-4 and V is TRBV28; 7 nucleotides agree with TRBD1. Germline V gene sequence: CDR1 MDHEN, CDR2 SYDVKM. The CDR3 is 16 residues long. The junction had 11 bases not matched to a gene; V was cut back by 6 bases and J by 4 bases. The CDR3 region has the DNA TGTGCCAGCAGCCTAACCCAGGGACAGATTAATGAAAAACTGTTTTTT. Residues: CASSLTQGQINEKLFF. Full variable domain (missing parts from reference TRBV28 and TRBJ1-4): DVKVTQSSRYLVKRTGEKVFLECVQDMDHENMFWYRQDPGLGLRLIYFSYDVKMKEKGDIPEGYSVSREKKERFSLILESASTNQTSMYLCASSLTQGQINEKLFFGSGTQLSVL.

J is TRBJ2-3 and V is TRBV6-1; TRBD2 agrees at 11 bases. Germline CDR1 is MNHNS and CDR2 is SASEGT. The CDR3 is 15 residues long. Germline trimming cut 4 bases from V and 4 bases from J; bases unmatched to any gene: 4. In DNA form, the CDR3 reads TGTGCCAGCAGTGCAACTAGCGGGGGAGCAGATACGCAGTATTTT. This codes for CASSATSGGADTQYF.

The rearrangement uses TRBV13 and TRBJ2-1, with a possible D match to TRBD2 (5 bases). CDR3 length: 12 amino acids. The germline gives CDR1 PRHDT, CDR2 FYEKMQ (reference sequence). V lost 1 base and J 10 bases, leaving 8 bases between the germline ends. The CDR3 DNA reads as TGTGCCAGCAGCTTAGTTCCGGGGGAGCAGTTCTTC. This gives the protein CASSLVPGEQFF.

V usage is TRBV20-1 and J usage is TRBJ2-7; D gene unclear. V dropped 3 bases and J dropped 6 bases, with 9 bases sitting between them. This CDR3 spans 11 amino acids. In germline, CDR1 is DFQATT, CDR2 SNEGSKA (reference sequence). For the CDR3, the DNA is TGCAGTGCTAGGTTCCCTAGCGAGCAGTACTTC. The encoded protein is CSARFPSEQYF.

V gene TRBV4-3 combines with J gene TRBJ2-2, with D tentatively TRBD1 (6 bases). Germline-derived CDR1 and CDR2 are LGHNA and YSLEER. The CDR3 consists of 17 residues. The V end lost 1 base, the J end lost 1 base, and 13 bases lay between the germline ends. CDR3 sequence: CASSQAHGTLNTGELFF. DNA for the CDR3: TGCGCCAGCAGCCAAGCTCACGGGACATTGAACACCGGGGAGCTGTTTTTT.